These 25 T cell receptor beta chains originate from one sample sequenced in a study of shared clonotypes between healthy human individuals (dated by TCRdb to 2019 to 2021). Library preparation employed the immunoSEQ multiplex PCR assay. TCRdb took this table from immuneACCESS and kept in-frame rearrangements with V and J called. Such tables lack part of the clones; where checked against another copy, unresolved V genes explain under half of the gap, and the rest is unexplained. The sample includes 2 million to 3 million clones, with roughly 93% observed a single time. Roughly 0.39% of the sample lies in the top ten. Sequencing was done on a sample of naive CD4+ T cells from PBMCs. Interpreted using the paper, the cell subset or site label stands for: CD45RA+ positively selected. Receptor source: a man between 18 and 29 years old in good health. Some clones in this sample may be carry-over from other donors' samples.

The V call is TRBV25-1, the J call TRBJ2-5; TRBD2 might be the D (7 bases). The CDR3 extends over 17 amino acids. Germline V gene lookup returns CDR1 MGHDK and CDR2 SYGVNS. V gave up 5 bases and J gave up 3 bases, with 22 bases separating them. The CDR3, as DNA: TGTGCCAGCAGTACTCCCATGGGAGGGGGGCGCAAAGAGACCCAGTACTTC. Its translation: CASSTPMGGGRKETQYF.

This clone was observed once. The identical CDR3 is also encoded by other nucleotide sequences in the sample. The V gene is TRBV18, the J gene TRBJ2-1; 14 bases map to TRBD2. The germline V gene encodes CDR1 KGHSH and CDR2 LQKENI. This CDR3 spans 15 amino acids. V lost 3 bases to trimming and J lost 5 bases; unmatched junction nucleotides: 0. The chain's CDR3 is CASSPGLAGDNEQFF. The CDR3 bases are TGTGCCAGCTCACCGGGACTAGCGGGAGACAATGAGCAGTTCTTC.

Regarding this clone: Other nucleotide sequences from this sample produce the same CDR3. The genes are TRBV2 and TRBJ2-3; 8 nucleotides agree with TRBD2. From germline, CDR1 is SNHLY and CDR2 FYNNEI. CDR3 size: 14 residues. The V and J ends lost 6 bases and 0 bases, in that order; junction bases with no gene match: 2. The CDR3 reads CASRASGSTDTQYF. The CDR3 DNA sequence: TGTGCCAGCAGGGCTAGCGGGAGCACAGATACGCAGTATTTT.

This chain connects TRBV9 to TRBJ2-5; 10 bases agree with TRBD2. The CDR3 consists of 17 residues. Unmatched junction bases numbered 9, after V lost 0 bases and J lost 4 bases. Germline values: CDR1 SGDLS, CDR2 YYNGEE. The CDR3 coding sequence is TGTGCCAGCAGCGTAGTTACTAGCGGGACGCCGGTAGAGACCCAGTACTTC. This gives the protein CASSVVTSGTPVETQYF.

The genes are TRBV13 and TRBJ2-1, with TRBD1 identical over 7 bases. Germline-derived CDR1 and CDR2 are PRHDT and FYEKMQ (reference sequence). This CDR3 is built from 15 residues. V was pared by 3 bases and J by 3 bases, with 5 bases of the junction left unmatched. CDR3 sequence (DNA): TGTGCCAGCAGCTTTGGCGACAGGGACTACAATGAGCAGTTCTTC. It translates to CASSFGDRDYNEQFF.

This clone has just a few counts. This sequence joins TRBV4-1 and TRBJ1-2; no definite D call. The V end was cut by 0 bases, the J end by 5 bases, with 13 bases between. The CDR3 loop spans 15 amino acids. Germline CDR1 reads MGHRA; CDR2 reads YSYEKL. CDR3 sequence: CASSQEDGWTYGYTF. CDR3 DNA sequence: TGCGCCAGCAGCCAAGAGGACGGTTGGACGTATGGCTACACCTTC.

This clone was observed once. V usage is TRBV5-6 and J usage is TRBJ1-1, with no clear D. This CDR3 region has 14 residues. Trimming shortened V by 2 bases and J by 4 bases, and 12 bases separated the two germline ends. The germline CDR1 and CDR2 sequences are SGHDT and YYEEEE. The DNA for the CDR3 is TGTGCCAGCAGCTTCGGCGGCAGGATCACTGAAGCTTTCTTT. Translation gives CASSFGGRITEAFF.

The chain joins TRBV29-1 to TRBJ1-4, with D possibly being TRBD1 (6 bases). There are 13 residues in the CDR3. The V gene's germline CDR1 is SQVTM and CDR2 ANQGSEA. V was pared by 2 bases and J by 4 bases, with 8 bases between. The DNA of the CDR3 is TGCAGCGTTGAATTGGACAGTAATGAAAAACTGTTTTTT. Its protein is CSVELDSNEKLFF.

This rearrangement joins TRBV6-1 to TRBJ1-5; D perhaps matches TRBD1 (5 bases). Trimming removed 0 bases at V and 6 bases at J, with 15 bases between. Per germline, CDR1 MNHNS and CDR2 SASEGT. The CDR3 is 16 amino acids. The CDR3 DNA reads as TGTGCCAGCAGTGAAGCGCTTCCCGGGGGTGGTCAGCCCCAGCATTTT. Protein sequence: CASSEALPGGGQPQHF.

This chain joins TRBV4-1 and TRBJ1-6; 8 bases line up with TRBD1. The length of the CDR3 is 18 residues. Germline CDR1 reads MGHRA; CDR2 reads YSYEKL. V lost 4 bases and J lost 7; bases outside the gene matches: 15. The CDR3 bases are TGCGCCAGCAGCCTACGCTTGTTGGGCAGGGGGCAGAATTCACCCCTCCACTTT. As protein: CASSLRLLGRGQNSPLHF.

The CDR3 here is CASSSWAGAYEQYF. In DNA, the CDR3 is TGTGCCAGCAGCTCCTGGGCGGGGGCCTACGAGCAGTACTTC. The V call is TRBV7-3, the J call TRBJ2-7; TRBD2 aligns across 7 bases. V lost 4 bases to trimming and J lost 2 bases; unmatched junction nucleotides: 5. Germline-derived CDR1 and CDR2 are SGHTA and FQGTGA. This CDR3 contains 14 residues.

This clone occurred a few times. The genes are TRBV2 and TRBJ1-5; 9 bases align to TRBD1. This CDR3 spans 15 amino acids. The V gene's germline CDR1 is SNHLY and CDR2 FYNNEI. V lost 5 bases and J lost 6; bases outside the gene matches: 8. CDR3 sequence reads: CASSQDRGVFQPQHF. CDR3 in DNA: TGTGCCAGCAGTCAGGACAGGGGAGTGTTTCAGCCCCAGCATTTT.

The genes are TRBV2 and TRBJ2-4, with 11 nucleotides matching TRBD2. This CDR3 contains 17 residues. In germline, CDR1 is SNHLY, CDR2 FYNNEI. The trim removed 6 bases at V and 0 bases at J, leaving 7 bases unmatched. The CDR3 DNA reads as TGTGCCAGCAGGGCGGGACTAGCGGTACTAGCCAAAAACATTCAGTACTTC. Its protein product is CASRAGLAVLAKNIQYF.

The chain carries TRBV7-2 and TRBJ1-2; D possibly corresponds to TRBD1 (5 bases). CDR1 SGHTA and CDR2 FQGNSA come from the germline V gene. This CDR3 has 14 residues. Trimming stripped 5 bases from V and 2 bases from J, with 12 bases between. As DNA, the CDR3 is TGTGCCAGCAGCCGCCTCCAGGGCAACTATGGCTACACCTTC. Protein product: CASSRLQGNYGYTF.

This chain joins TRBV15 and TRBJ2-1; D is unresolved. The V end was cut by 1 base, the J end by 9 bases, with 7 bases between. Looked up from germline, CDR1 is LNHNV and CDR2 is YYDKDF (reference sequence). The CDR3 extends over 12 amino acids. The chain's CDR3 is CATSRARGEQFF. The DNA for the CDR3 is TGTGCCACCAGCAGAGCGCGAGGTGAGCAGTTCTTC. Full variable domain (remainder filled in from reference TRBV15 and TRBJ2-1): DAMVIQNPRYQVTQFGKPVTLSCSQTLNHNVMYWYQQKSSQAPKLLFHYYDKDFNNEADTPDNFQSRRPNTSFCFLDIRSPGLGDTAMYLCATSRARGEQFFGPGTRLTVL.

This chain joins TRBV11-2 and TRBJ1-2; 11 bases fit TRBD1. CDR1 SGHAT and CDR2 FQNNGV come from the germline V gene. CDR3 length: 14 amino acids. After removal of 5 bases from V and 6 bases from J, the junction contained 5 bases not matched to a gene. The CDR3 sequence: CASSVRGQGDGYTF. For the CDR3, the DNA is TGTGCCAGCAGCGTTCGGGGACAGGGGGATGGCTACACCTTC.

The chain recombines TRBV9 with TRBJ2-1; 8 nucleotides align to TRBD1. Germline lookup yields CDR1 SGDLS and CDR2 YYNGEE. The CDR3 is made up of 15 amino acids. The junction had 5 bases not matched to a gene; V was cut back by 0 bases and J by 6 bases. CDR3 sequence (DNA): TGTGCCAGCAGCGTAGCGGGCCAGGGGGCCAATGAGCAGTTCTTC. This sequence encodes CASSVAGQGANEQFF.

This clone has only a few counts. The chain carries TRBV30 and TRBJ2-3; D is unresolved. Per germline, CDR1 GTSNPN and CDR2 SVGIG (reference sequence). Trimming took 0 bases from V and 5 from J, leaving 9 bases between them. The CDR3 has 13 residues. CDR3 in DNA: TGTGCCTGGAGTGTACTTCGGCGAGATACGCAGTATTTT. It specifies CAWSVLRRDTQYF.

V usage is TRBV25-1 and J usage is TRBJ2-7; 9 bases fit TRBD2. Per the germline V gene, CDR1 is MGHDK and CDR2 is SYGVNS. The junction had 6 bases not matched to a gene; V was cut back by 3 bases and J by 3 bases. The CDR3 covers 15 residues. CDR3 loop: CASSDVASGIYEQYF. CDR3 in DNA: TGTGCCAGCAGTGACGTGGCTAGCGGGATCTACGAGCAGTACTTC.

The CDR3 DNA reads as TGTGCCTGGAGTGCCCAACAGTACTACGAGCAGTACTTC. It is translated as CAWSAQQYYEQYF. This chain uses TRBV30 with TRBJ2-7, with D unclear. The germline gives CDR1 GTSNPN, CDR2 SVGIG (reference sequence). The length of the CDR3 is 13 residues. Trimming left V 1 base short and J 3 bases short, with 10 bases between.

CDR3 region: CASSLATGVQETQYF. The CDR3 nucleotides read TGTGCCAGCAGCTTGGCTACGGGGGTGCAAGAGACCCAGTACTTC. This sequence joins TRBV5-6 and TRBJ2-5, with a tentative D call TRBD2 (6 bases). Germline values: CDR1 SGHDT, CDR2 YYEEEE. CDR3 length: 15 residues. V was trimmed by 0 bases and J by 2 bases, leaving 11 bases between them.

This CDR3 reads CASSAPGPTLYEQYF. The CDR3 region has the DNA TGTGCCAGCAGTGCCCCGGGACCCACCTTATACGAGCAGTACTTC. The V call is TRBV28, the J call TRBJ2-7; D is tentatively TRBD1 or TRBD2 (5 bases each). The CDR3 runs to 15 residues. CDR1 and CDR2 from the germline V gene are MDHEN and SYDVKM. The V end was cut by 5 bases, the J end by 4 bases, with 18 bases between.

The V call is TRBV9, the J call TRBJ1-5; a weak D match, TRBD1 (5 bases). Trimming removed 0 bases at V and 7 bases at J, with 14 bases between. Germline values: CDR1 SGDLS, CDR2 YYNGEE. CDR3 length: 15 amino acids. CDR3 coding DNA: TGTGCCAGCAGCGTAGGGGGGGGTGGAGGCCAGCCCCAGCATTTT. It yields the protein CASSVGGGGGQPQHF.

This chain joins TRBV2 and TRBJ2-5; TRBD1 matches 9 bases. With V trimmed by 10 bases and J by 0 bases, 9 bases remained unmatched. CDR3 size: 15 residues. CDR1 is SNHLY, CDR2 FYNNEI, per germline. CDR3 bases: TGTGCCATCTCGATTCGGGACAGGGACCAAGAGACCCAGTACTTC. It codes for CAISIRDRDQETQYF.

The rearrangement joins TRBV6-5 to TRBJ2-2; 13 bases align to TRBD2. J lost 6 bases, V lost 2 bases, and 3 bases had no gene match. The CDR3 loop spans 16 amino acids. The germline CDR1 and CDR2 sequences are MNHEY and SVGAGI. CDR3 amino acids: CASSYPTSGRSGELFF. CDR3 DNA sequence: TGTGCCAGCAGTTACCCGACTAGCGGGAGGTCCGGGGAGCTGTTTTTT.